The rows below give T cell receptor beta chains drawn from one sample of a study of blood T cell repertoires in COVID-19. Assay used: immunoSEQ multiplex PCR; TCRdb lists only in-frame clones, some missing. The sample records nearly 80,000 clones, approximately 84% being singletons. Material for sequencing was peripheral blood. The receptors were gathered from a man aged 60 to 75 with active or convalescent COVID-19. Each CDR3 is given with its conserved first and last residue. The order of the fields is D gene, J gene, V gene, clone size, CDR3 DNA, CDR3 protein. D genes are given only for firm matches. Part of the rows lack a size; the others show once, few, many or a class for expanded clones.

NA | TRBJ1-5 | TRBV21-1 | NA | TGTGCCAGCAGCAAAGAAAGGGACAGGGGTCGCGTTGAGGAGCCCCAGCATTTT | CASSKERDRGRVEEPQHF
NA | TRBJ2-7 | TRBV5-1 | NA | TGCGCCAGCAGCTCCCCCTTGAGGGGGGGCCACTACGAGCAGTACTTC | CASSSPLRGGHYEQYF
NA | TRBJ2-4 | TRBV6-4 | NA | TGTGCCAGCAGTCACGCGGTCCCAGCCAAAAACATTCAGTACTTC | CASSHAVPAKNIQYF
NA | TRBJ1-2 | TRBV19 | NA | TGTGCCAGTAGTAGGGACACGGGACGGAACTATGGCTACACCTTC | CASSRDTGRNYGYTF
TRBD1 | TRBJ1-1 | TRBV18 | few | TGTGCCAGCTCACCAAGTCCCGGGACAGGGGGAGCTGAAGCTTTCTTT | CASSPSPGTGGAEAFF
NA | TRBJ1-4 | TRBV4-3 | NA | TGCGCCAGCAGCCAAGTGGGTGCTACAGGGAATGAAAAACTGTTTTTT | CASSQVGATGNEKLFF
NA | TRBJ1-3 | TRBV28 | NA | TGTGCCAGCAGTTTTGGATGGGAGGGCGAGGCTGGAAACACCATATATTTT | CASSFGWEGEAGNTIYF
TRBD2 | TRBJ2-1 | TRBV9 | NA | TGTGCCAGCAGGCCGGGACTAGCGGGGTATGAGCAGTTCTTC | CASRPGLAGYEQFF
NA | TRBJ1-5 | TRBV19 | few | TGTGCCAGTAGTATAGATTCGGTACTAATAAATCAGCCCCAGCATTTT | CASSIDSVLINQPQHF
TRBD1 | TRBJ1-1 | TRBV4-3 | NA | TGCGCCAGCAGCCAAGATACCGGGACAGGGTTGCTGAGAGCTTTCTTT | CASSQDTGTGLLRAFF
NA | TRBJ2-2 | TRBV4-2 | NA | TGTGCCAGCAGCCAAGGCCGGGCGAGAGAGGGTGGGGAGCTGTTTTTT | CASSQGRAREGGELFF
NA | TRBJ1-6 | TRBV11-1 | few | TGTGCCAGCAGCTTAGCTTCTGGCAGGTTGGATTCACCCCTCCACTTT | CASSLASGRLDSPLHF
NA | TRBJ2-1 | TRBV6-5 | NA | TGTGCCAGCAGTAAGGACACCCTCCAAGGGGGTGAGCAGTTCTTC | CASSKDTLQGGEQFF
TRBD2 | TRBJ2-5 | TRBV7-7 | NA | TGTGCTAGCAGCCGTAGCGGGGTAGAAAAAGAGACCCAGTACTTC | CASSRSGVEKETQYF
TRBD1 | TRBJ2-7 | TRBV2 | NA | TGTGCCAGCACCCAGGACAGGGGAAAGGAGCAGTACTTC | CASTQDRGKEQYF
NA | TRBJ1-1 | TRBV6-5 | NA | TGTGCCAGCTTTGAACGGTGGCGGGGGACTGAAGCTTTCTTT | CASFERWRGTEAFF
NA | TRBJ1-2 | TRBV19 | NA | TGTGCCAGTATTGGGTCAGGGGCTAGCTATGGCTACACCTTC | CASIGSGASYGYTF
TRBD2 | TRBJ2-3 | TRBV5-6 | once | TGTGCCAGCAGCTTGAGGCTAGCGGTTAGCACAGATACGCAGTATTTT | CASSLRLAVSTDTQYF
TRBD1 | TRBJ1-6 | TRBV18 | NA | TGTGCCAGCTCACCAGGACAGGGGTATAATTCACCCCTCCACTTT | CASSPGQGYNSPLHF
TRBD2 | TRBJ2-1 | TRBV4-2 | NA | TGTGCCAGCAGCCAAGATCCCAGCGGGGGGTCAAATGAGCAGTTCTTC | CASSQDPSGGSNEQFF
TRBD1 | TRBJ2-7 | TRBV14 | NA | TGTGCCAGCAGCCCAAGACAGGGGATCAACGAGCAGTACTTC | CASSPRQGINEQYF
TRBD2 | TRBJ2-5 | TRBV7-6 | NA | TGTGCCAGCAGCTTAGGGCTTTGGGGGGGATTCCAAGAGACCCAGTACTTC | CASSLGLWGGFQETQYF
TRBD1 | TRBJ1-3 | TRBV15 | NA | TGTGCCACCAGCAGCACGGGACAGTTAGCCTCTGGAAACACCATATATTTT | CATSSTGQLASGNTIYF
NA | TRBJ1-5 | TRBV19 | NA | TGTGCCAGTAGTGTAACTGAGTTATATCAGCCCCAGCATTTT | CASSVTELYQPQHF
TRBD1 | TRBJ2-1 | TRBV25-1 | NA | TGTGCCAGCAGTGCATGGACAGGGGTTTCGAATGAGCAGTTCTTC | CASSAWTGVSNEQFF
TRBD2 | TRBJ2-3 | TRBV25-1 | NA | TGTGCCAGCACGGGGGGAGGCACAGATACGCAGTATTTT | CASTGGGTDTQYF
NA | TRBJ1-5 | TRBV7-2 | NA | TGTGCCAGCAGCTCCAGTGGCCTCAATCAGCCCCAGCATTTT | CASSSSGLNQPQHF
NA | TRBJ1-6 | TRBV19 | NA | TGTGCCAGTAGTATAAACGGACTTTCACCCCTCCACTTT | CASSINGLSPLHF
TRBD1 | TRBJ2-3 | TRBV5-1 | NA | TGCGCCAGCAGCGTTAGGACAGGGGGCACAGATACGCAGTATTTT | CASSVRTGGTDTQYF
NA | TRBJ1-6 | TRBV14 | NA | TGTGCCAGCAGCCAAGAACAGCTCTATAATTCACCCCTCCACTTT | CASSQEQLYNSPLHF
TRBD1 | TRBJ1-5 | TRBV6-5 | NA | TGTGCCAGCAGGCACACAGGGGACAATCAGCCCCAGCATTTT | CASRHTGDNQPQHF
NA | TRBJ1-1 | TRBV14 | NA | TGTGCCAGCAGCCAACAGGTTAACACTGAAGCTTTCTTT | CASSQQVNTEAFF
NA | TRBJ2-2 | TRBV27 | NA | TGTGCCAGCAGTTTACAGGATAACACCGGGGAGCTGTTTTTT | CASSLQDNTGELFF
TRBD2 | TRBJ2-1 | TRBV11-3 | NA | TGTGCCAGCAGCCTAAGCGGGGGGGCCTCCTACAATGAGCAGTTCTTC | CASSLSGGASYNEQFF
NA | TRBJ1-2 | TRBV11-2 | NA | TGTGCCAGCAGCTTAGTTGAGACGAGCGGTTATGGCTACACCTTC | CASSLVETSGYGYTF
TRBD1 | TRBJ1-1 | TRBV12-5 | few | TGTGCTAGTGGTTCACGGACAGGGAACACTGAAGCTTTCTTT | CASGSRTGNTEAFF
TRBD2 | TRBJ2-1 | TRBV2 | NA | TGTGCCAGCAGCTCTAGCGGCTCCTACAATGAGCAGTTCTTC | CASSSSGSYNEQFF
TRBD2 | TRBJ2-3 | TRBV2 | few | TGTGCCAGCAGTGCTCTAGCGGGGGATACGCAGTATTTT | CASSALAGDTQYF
NA | TRBJ1-6 | TRBV7-2 | NA | TGTGCCTCGGAGAGCTCCTATAATTCACCCCTCCACTTT | CASESSYNSPLHF
NA | TRBJ2-3 | TRBV27 | NA | TGTGCCAGCAGCCCGGGCACAGATACGCAGTATTTT | CASSPGTDTQYF
TRBD1 | TRBJ2-7 | TRBV27 | NA | TGTGCCAGCAGTTACAGGGGTAGCGAGCAGTACTTC | CASSYRGSEQYF
NA | TRBJ1-2 | TRBV2 | NA | TGTGTTGCAGTGGGACAAGTGAACTATGGCTACACCTTC | CVAVGQVNYGYTF
TRBD1 | TRBJ1-2 | TRBV29-1 | NA | TGCAGCGTTGAAGATCTTACGGACAGGGGGCCTAACTATGGCTACACCTTC | CSVEDLTDRGPNYGYTF
TRBD1 | TRBJ1-4 | TRBV5-6 | NA | TGTGCCAGCAGCCCGGGGACAGGGGGCGAGGAAAAACTGTTTTTT | CASSPGTGGEEKLFF
TRBD1 | TRBJ1-3 | TRBV19 | NA | TGTGCCAGTAGTCCCACAGGGGATGGAGGAAACACCATATATTTT | CASSPTGDGGNTIYF
TRBD1 | TRBJ1-1 | TRBV7-9 | NA | TGTGCCAGCAGCTTTTACGTGGACAGGGGAAACACTGAAGCTTTCTTT | CASSFYVDRGNTEAFF
TRBD1 | TRBJ1-6 | TRBV6-1 | NA | TGTGCCAGCAGTGAAGGAACAGGGGAAAATTCACCCCTCCACTTT | CASSEGTGENSPLHF
NA | TRBJ1-1 | TRBV5-4 | NA | TGTGCCAGCAGCTTGTCTTCCGGGAACACTGAAGCTTTCTTT | CASSLSSGNTEAFF
NA | TRBJ1-5 | TRBV19 | NA | TGTGCCAGTAGTATAATGGGCTTCAGTCAGCCCCAGCATTTT | CASSIMGFSQPQHF
NA | TRBJ1-2 | TRBV30 | NA | TGTGCCTGGAGTACGGGGGTGGGCTATGGCTACACCTTC | CAWSTGVGYGYTF
TRBD1 | TRBJ1-5 | TRBV30 | NA | TGTGCCTGGAGTAGGGGGACAGCGGGCATCAATCAGCCCCAGCATTTT | CAWSRGTAGINQPQHF
NA | TRBJ1-6 | TRBV15 | NA | TGTGCCACCAGCAGAGATTCCGGACCCCTCCACTTT | CATSRDSGPLHF
NA | TRBJ2-4 | TRBV7-9 | NA | TGTGCCAGCGCCCGATCGGGTGGAGTCAAAAACATTCAGTACTTC | CASARSGGVKNIQYF
NA | TRBJ2-7 | TRBV6-5 | NA | TGTGCCAGCAGTCTACAGACAGGTCTCTACGAGCAGTACTTC | CASSLQTGLYEQYF
TRBD1 | TRBJ2-2 | TRBV6-5 | NA | TGTGCCAGCAGTTACGACAGGGGCCAGAACACCGGGGAGCTGTTTTTT | CASSYDRGQNTGELFF
NA | TRBJ2-3 | TRBV24-1 | NA | TGTGCCACCAGCTTGACAGGATTCACAGATACGCAGTATTTT | CATSLTGFTDTQYF
NA | TRBJ1-2 | TRBV15 | once | TGTGCCACCAGCTCCCAGAGACAGCGCTATGGCTACACCTTC | CATSSQRQRYGYTF
NA | TRBJ2-2 | TRBV24-1 | NA | TGTGCCACCAGACAGGGAACCGGGGAGCTGTTTTTT | CATRQGTGELFF